Included here is one T cell receptor (beta chain) sequence, with context. The target antigen is unknown. The sample belongs to a study of cytomegalovirus exposure and HLA in healthy donors. The overall study: Earlier work reported 117 million unique TCR beta sequences from some 170 million T cells.

PCR primers comprised 60 Vbeta and 13 Jbeta primers. In the authors' workflow: Later, an analysis found about 80 million unique TCR beta chains, and about 10 million of these were shared. The method was immunoSEQ multiplex PCR; TCRdb's version includes in-frame clones alone and lacks a portion of them. V, J and clone size reflect that table, while D and trimming were determined from the DNA. The sample includes around 150,000 clones, 84% of them seen just once. Trimming pared 6 bases from V and 3 bases from J, leaving 15 bases between. Per the germline V gene, CDR1 is MDHEN and CDR2 is SYDVKM. This CDR3 has 14 amino acids. Study-wide points: Despite most TCR sequences being rare, some public TCRs occurred in many donors. Common viral pathogens seemed to be connected with several of the most significant clusters, according to a later analysis.

This chain uses TRBV28 with TRBJ2-7; the D gene is possibly TRBD1 (5 bases). The sequencing sample was made of PBMCs. This clonotype was obtained from a boy aged 2 to 10 in good health and CMV-seronegative. The CDR3 loop reads CASSTNTGIYEQYF. The CDR3 DNA is TGTGCCAGCAGCACCAATACAGGAATCTACGAGCAGTACTTC.